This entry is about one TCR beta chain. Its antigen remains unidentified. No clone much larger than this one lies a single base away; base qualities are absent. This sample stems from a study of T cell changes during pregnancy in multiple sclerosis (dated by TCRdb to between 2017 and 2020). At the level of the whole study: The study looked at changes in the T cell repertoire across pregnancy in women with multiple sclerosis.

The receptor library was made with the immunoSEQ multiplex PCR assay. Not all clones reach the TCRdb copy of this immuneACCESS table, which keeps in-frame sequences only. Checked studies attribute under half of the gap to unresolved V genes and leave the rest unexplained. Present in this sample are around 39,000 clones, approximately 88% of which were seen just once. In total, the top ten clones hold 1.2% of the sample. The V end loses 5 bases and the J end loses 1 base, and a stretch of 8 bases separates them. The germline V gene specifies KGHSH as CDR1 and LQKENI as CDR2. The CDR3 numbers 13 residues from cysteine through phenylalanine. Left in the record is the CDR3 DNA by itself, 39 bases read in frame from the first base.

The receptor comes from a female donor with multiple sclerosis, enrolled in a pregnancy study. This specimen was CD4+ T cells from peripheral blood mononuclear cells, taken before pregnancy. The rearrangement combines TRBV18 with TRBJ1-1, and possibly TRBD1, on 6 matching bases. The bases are TGTGCCAGCTCATCGACAGGGAACACTGAAGCTTTCTTT. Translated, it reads CASSSTGNTEAFF. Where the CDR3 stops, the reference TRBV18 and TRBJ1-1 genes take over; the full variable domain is NAGVMQNPRHLVRRRGQEARLRCSPMKGHSHVYWYRQLPEEGLKFMVYLQKENIIDESGMPKERFSAEFPKEGPSILRIQQVVRGDSAAYFCASSSTGNTEAFFGQGTRLTVV.